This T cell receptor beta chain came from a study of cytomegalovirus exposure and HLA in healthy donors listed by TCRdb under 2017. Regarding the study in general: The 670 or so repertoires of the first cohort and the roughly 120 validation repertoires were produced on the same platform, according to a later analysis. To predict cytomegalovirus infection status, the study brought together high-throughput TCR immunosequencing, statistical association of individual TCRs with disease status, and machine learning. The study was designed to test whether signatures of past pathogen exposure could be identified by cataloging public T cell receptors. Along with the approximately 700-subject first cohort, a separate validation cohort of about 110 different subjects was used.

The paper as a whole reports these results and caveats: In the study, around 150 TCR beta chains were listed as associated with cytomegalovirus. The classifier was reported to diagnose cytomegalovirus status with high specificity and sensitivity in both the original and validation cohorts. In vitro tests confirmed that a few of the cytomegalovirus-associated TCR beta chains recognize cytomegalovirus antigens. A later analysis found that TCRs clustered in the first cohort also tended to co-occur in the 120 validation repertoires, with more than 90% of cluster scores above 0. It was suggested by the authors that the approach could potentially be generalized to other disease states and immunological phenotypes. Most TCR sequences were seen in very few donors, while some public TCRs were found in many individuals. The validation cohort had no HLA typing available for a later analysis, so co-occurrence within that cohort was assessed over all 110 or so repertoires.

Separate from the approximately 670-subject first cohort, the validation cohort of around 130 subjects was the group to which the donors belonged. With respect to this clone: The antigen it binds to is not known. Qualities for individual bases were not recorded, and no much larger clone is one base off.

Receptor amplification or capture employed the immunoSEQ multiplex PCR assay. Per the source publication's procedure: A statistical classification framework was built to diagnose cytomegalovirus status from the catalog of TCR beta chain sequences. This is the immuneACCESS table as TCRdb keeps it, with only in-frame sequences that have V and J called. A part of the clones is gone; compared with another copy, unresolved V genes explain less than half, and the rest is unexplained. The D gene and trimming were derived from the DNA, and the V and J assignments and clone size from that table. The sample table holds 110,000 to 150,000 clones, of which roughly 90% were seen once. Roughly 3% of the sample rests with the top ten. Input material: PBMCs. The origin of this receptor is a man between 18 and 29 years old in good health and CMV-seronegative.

The CDR3 reads CASSPQWGGSYNEQFF. The nucleotides read TGCGCCAGCAGCCCTCAATGGGGAGGCTCCTACAATGAGCAGTTCTTC. The V gene is TRBV4-3 and the J gene is TRBJ2-1; a weak D assignment points to TRBD2 (6 bases agree). CDR1 and CDR2, looked up from the germline V gene, are LGHNA and YSLEER. The V end loses 4 bases and the J end loses 0 bases, and a stretch of 13 bases separates them. The CDR3 measures 16 amino acids from cysteine to phenylalanine. The only DNA kept is the CDR3, 48 bases in frame from the first base.